This T cell receptor (beta chain) was sequenced in a study of T-cell memory formation after mild COVID-19. Study summary: Most TCR clusters belonged to a single donor.

One entry per CDR3 protein, called by TCRdb with MiXCR from the 5' RACE reads. The table records 55,000 to 75,000 distinct CDR3 sequences, 25% to 35% of them present only once. The receptor comes from a man between 18 and 29 years old who had mild COVID-19 (a few samples of this study predate the infection). Cell type and time point are not known. Sequencing was carried out using PBMCs or a T cell subset sorted from them (not recorded which).

The CDR3 loop is CASSYGRRDTEAFF. The CDR3 DNA sequence: TGTGCCAGCAGTTACGGACGGAGGGACACTGAAGCTTTCTTT. This sequence joins TRBV6-5 and TRBJ1-1; D gene uncertain. Germline V gene sequence: CDR1 MNHEY, CDR2 SVGAGI. Deletions cut 2 bases from V and 3 bases from J, with 10 bases between. This CDR3 spans 14 amino acids.